These 5 T cell receptor beta chains came from one sample sequenced in a study of Ad26.COV2.S vaccination and SARS-CoV-2 variants (dated by TCRdb to the early 2020s). Library construction relied on the immunoSEQ multiplex PCR assay. The clones in this table, taken by TCRdb from immuneACCESS, are in-frame only. Not every clone is retained; where verified, under half of the shortfall comes from an unresolved V gene, and the cause of the rest is unknown. This sample gives about 680,000 clones in total; about 90% of them show up just once. The leading ten clones occupy about 1.5% of the sample. Taken with the paper, the label for treatment or condition translates to: about 20 received Ad26.COV2.S at low or high dose, single or two shots; about five received placebo; per-sample allocation not given. For vaccine and placebo recipients, the sequenced repertoires came from samples collected on day 63 after the first injection.

The source material was peripheral blood, sampled in a trial of Ad26.COV2.S vaccine versus placebo. These receptor sequences come from a person between 18 and 65 years old who received the Ad26.COV2.S COVID-19 vaccine or a placebo.

The chain is built from TRBV7-9 and TRBJ1-3; 8 bases match TRBD1. Germline trimming cut 0 bases from V and 1 base from J; bases unmatched to any gene: 8. The V gene's germline CDR1 is SEHNR and CDR2 FQNEAQ (reference sequence). The CDR3 runs 18 residues. In DNA form, the CDR3 reads TGTGCCAGCAGCTTAGCCGGACAGGGTAGTTTTTCTGGAAACACCATATATTTT. Encoded protein: CASSLAGQGSFSGNTIYF.

V gene TRBV18 combines with J gene TRBJ2-2; 7 nucleotides match TRBD1. The CDR3 extends over 15 amino acids. Germline V lookup: CDR1 KGHSH, CDR2 LQKENI. The V gene end was trimmed by 6 bases and the J gene end by 6 bases; junction bases not matched to a gene: 10. CDR3 sequence: CASSPPTGSAGELFF. CDR3 DNA sequence: TGTGCCAGCTCCCCCCCGACAGGGAGCGCCGGGGAGCTGTTTTTT.

The chain recombines TRBV21-1 with TRBJ2-1; the DNA was not compared with TRBD2, the D call given in the table. TRBV21-1 is a recognized pseudogene. CDR3 length: 16 residues. CDR3 bases: TGTGCCAGCCAGTTTTACGGGGTCGTCTCCTACAATGAGCAGTTCTTC. This gives the protein CASQFYGVVSYNEQFF.

The J gene is TRBJ1-6, the V gene TRBV6-2 or TRBV6-3; possibly TRBD1 for D (6 bases). There are 16 residues in the CDR3. Germline V CDR1 and CDR2: MNHEY, SVGEGT. V was trimmed by 6 bases and J by 2 bases, leaving 14 bases between them. CDR3 protein: CASSKDRRTYNSPLHF. CDR3 nucleotide sequence: TGTGCCAGCAGCAAAGACAGGAGGACCTATAATTCACCCCTCCACTTT.

This clone was seen a handful of times. The chain employs TRBV12-3 or TRBV12-4 and TRBJ2-7; D may match TRBD1 or TRBD2 (5 bases each). V was clipped by 4 bases and J by 0 bases, with 7 bases between them. This CDR3 has 13 residues. This chain's CDR3 is CASSWDGSYEQYF. As DNA, the CDR3 is TGTGCCAGCAGTTGGGACGGCTCCTACGAGCAGTACTTC.